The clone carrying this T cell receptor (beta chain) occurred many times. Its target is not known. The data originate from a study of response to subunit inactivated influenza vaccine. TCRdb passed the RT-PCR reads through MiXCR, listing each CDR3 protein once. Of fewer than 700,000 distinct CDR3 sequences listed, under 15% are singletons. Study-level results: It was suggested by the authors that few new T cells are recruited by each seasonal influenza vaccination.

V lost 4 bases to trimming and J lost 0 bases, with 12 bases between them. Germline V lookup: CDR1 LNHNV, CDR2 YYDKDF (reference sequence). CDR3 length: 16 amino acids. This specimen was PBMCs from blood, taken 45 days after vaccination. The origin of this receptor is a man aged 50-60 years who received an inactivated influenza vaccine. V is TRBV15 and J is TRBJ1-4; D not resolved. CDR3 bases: TGTGCCACCAGCAAAACAGCCACAGCAACTAATGAAAAACTGTTTTTT. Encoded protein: CATSKTATATNEKLFF.